This TCR beta chain was identified in a study of cytotoxic CD8 clonotypes in ibrutinib-treated CLL. Study in general: Each sample contained, on average, around 250,000 productive templates and roughly 100,000 productive rearrangements.

Sequencing was performed with immunoSEQ multiplex PCR; in TCRdb, only in-frame clones are kept and a portion is missing. The data show some 200,000 clones, about four fifths seen once. This sample comprised PBMCs, obtained after 12 months of ibrutinib treatment. The source is a human donor with chronic lymphocytic leukemia.

CDR3 loop: CAWDGQLSSGANVLTF. CDR3 sequence (DNA): TGTGCCTGGGACGGACAGCTGAGCTCTGGGGCCAACGTCCTGACTTTC. The rearrangement links TRBV30 to TRBJ2-6; tentative D call: TRBD1 (6 bases). V dropped 5 bases and J dropped 0 bases, with 14 bases sitting between them. This CDR3 is 16 amino acids long. Germline V CDR1 and CDR2: GTSNPN, SVGIG (reference sequence).